Detailed here is one T cell receptor beta chain. The record originates from a study of T cells in Graves' hyperthyroidism and ophthalmopathy. Newly diagnosed hyperthyroidism patients aged 18 to 65 years had disease lasting under 2 months. The germline V gene encodes CDR1 LNHDA and CDR2 SQIVND (reference sequence). The CDR3 spans 13 residues. V lost 6 bases and J lost 1, with 4 bases in between. Researchers amplified the TCR beta CDR3 regions from RNA transcripts. Primed by the HTBI set, a first-round RT-PCR was run on the TCR CDR3. TCRdb re-called the multiplex PCR reads through MiXCR, storing one row per CDR3 protein. In the table there are 340,000 or so distinct CDR3 sequences, 18% of which are singletons.

The V gene is TRBV19, the J gene TRBJ2-6, with D hard to call. The source material was blood. The receptor was derived from a woman aged 45 to 65 with Graves' hyperthyroidism. The CDR3 DNA is TGTGCCAGTAGGCAATCTGGGGCCAACGTCCTGACTTTC. Its protein is CASRQSGANVLTF. Looking up the rest from reference TRBV19 and TRBJ2-6 gives the full variable domain: DGGITQSPKYLFRKEGQNVTLSCEQNLNHDAMYWYRQDPGQGLRLIYYSQIVNDFQKGDIAEGYSVSREKKESFPLTVTSAQKNPTAFYLCASRQSGANVLTFGAGSRLTVL.